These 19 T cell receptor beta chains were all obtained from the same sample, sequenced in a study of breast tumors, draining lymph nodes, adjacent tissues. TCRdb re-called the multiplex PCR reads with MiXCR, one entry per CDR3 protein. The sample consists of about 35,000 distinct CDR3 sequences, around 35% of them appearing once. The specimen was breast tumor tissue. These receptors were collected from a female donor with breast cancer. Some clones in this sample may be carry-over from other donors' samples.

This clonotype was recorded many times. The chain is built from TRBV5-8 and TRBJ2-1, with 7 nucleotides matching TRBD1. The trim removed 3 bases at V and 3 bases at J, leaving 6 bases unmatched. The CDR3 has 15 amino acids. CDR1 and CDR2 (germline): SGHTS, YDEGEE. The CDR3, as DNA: TGTGCCAGCAGCTGGTTACAGGGGAGCTACAATGAGCAGTTCTTC. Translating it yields CASSWLQGSYNEQFF.

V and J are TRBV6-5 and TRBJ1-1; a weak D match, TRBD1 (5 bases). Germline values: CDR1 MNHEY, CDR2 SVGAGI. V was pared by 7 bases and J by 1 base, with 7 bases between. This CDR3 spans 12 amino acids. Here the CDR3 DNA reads TGTGCCAGCAAGGACACGAACACTGAAGCTTTCTTT. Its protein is CASKDTNTEAFF.

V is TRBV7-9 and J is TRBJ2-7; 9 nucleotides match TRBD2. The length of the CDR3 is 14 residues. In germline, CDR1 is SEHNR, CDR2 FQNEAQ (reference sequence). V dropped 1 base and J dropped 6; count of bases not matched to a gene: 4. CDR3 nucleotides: TGTGCCAGCAGCTTAGGCGGGAGGGCCGGCGAGCAGTACTTC. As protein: CASSLGGRAGEQYF.

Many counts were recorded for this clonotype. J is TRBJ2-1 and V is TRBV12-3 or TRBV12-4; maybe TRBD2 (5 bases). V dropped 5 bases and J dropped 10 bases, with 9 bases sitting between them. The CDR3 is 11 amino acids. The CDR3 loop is CASSPREEQFF. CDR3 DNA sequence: TGTGCCAGCAGTCCTAGGGAGGAGCAGTTCTTC.

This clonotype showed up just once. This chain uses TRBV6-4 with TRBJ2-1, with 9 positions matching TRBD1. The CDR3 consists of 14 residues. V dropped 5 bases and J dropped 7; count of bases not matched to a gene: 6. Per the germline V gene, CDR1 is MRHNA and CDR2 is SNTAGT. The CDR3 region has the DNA TGTGCCAGCAGTCCCGACAGGGGGAATAATGAGCAGTTCTTC. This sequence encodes CASSPDRGNNEQFF.

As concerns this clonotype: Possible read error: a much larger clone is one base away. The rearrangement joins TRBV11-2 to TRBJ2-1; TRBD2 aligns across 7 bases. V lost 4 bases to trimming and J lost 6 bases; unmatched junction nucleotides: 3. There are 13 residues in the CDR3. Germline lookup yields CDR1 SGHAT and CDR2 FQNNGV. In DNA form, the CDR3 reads TGTGCCAGCAGCTCCGGGACTACCAATGAGCAGTTCTTC. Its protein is CASSSGTTNEQFF.

The CDR3 sequence: CSARKQGANTGELFF. The CDR3 region has the DNA TGCAGTGCTAGGAAACAGGGGGCGAACACCGGGGAGCTGTTTTTT. The genes are TRBV20-1 and TRBJ2-2; 8 bases line up with TRBD1. Losses at the gene ends were 3 bases for V and 0 bases for J; bases not matched to a gene: 3. The CDR3 runs 15 residues. Germline V gene sequence: CDR1 DFQATT, CDR2 SNEGSKA (reference sequence).

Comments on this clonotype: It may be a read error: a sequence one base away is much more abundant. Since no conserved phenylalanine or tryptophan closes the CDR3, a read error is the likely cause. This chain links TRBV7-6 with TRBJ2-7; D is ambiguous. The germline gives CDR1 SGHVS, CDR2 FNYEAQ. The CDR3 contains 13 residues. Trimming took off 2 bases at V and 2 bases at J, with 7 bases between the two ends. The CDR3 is CASSLNTAYEQYL. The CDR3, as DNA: TGTGCCAGCAGCTTAAACACAGCCTACGAGCAGTACCTC.

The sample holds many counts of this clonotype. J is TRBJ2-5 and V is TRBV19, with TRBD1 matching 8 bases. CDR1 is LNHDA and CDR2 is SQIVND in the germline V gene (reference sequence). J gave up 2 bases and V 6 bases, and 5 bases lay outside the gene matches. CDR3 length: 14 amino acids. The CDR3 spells CASSRTGRQETQYF. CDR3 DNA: TGTGCCAGTAGCCGGACAGGGAGACAAGAGACCCAGTACTTC. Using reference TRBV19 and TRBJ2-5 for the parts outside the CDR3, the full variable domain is DGGITQSPKYLFRKEGQNVTLSCEQNLNHDAMYWYRQDPGQGLRLIYYSQIVNDFQKGDIAEGYSVSREKKESFPLTVTSAQKNPTAFYLCASSRTGRQETQYFGPGTRLLVL.

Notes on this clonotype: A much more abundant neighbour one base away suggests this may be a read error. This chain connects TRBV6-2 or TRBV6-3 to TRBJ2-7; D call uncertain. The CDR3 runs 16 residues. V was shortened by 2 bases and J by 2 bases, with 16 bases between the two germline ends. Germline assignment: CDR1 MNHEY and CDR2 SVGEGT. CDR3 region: CASSYLHGSYPYEQYF. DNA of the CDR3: TGTGCCAGCAGTTACCTCCATGGCAGCTATCCCTACGAGCAGTACTTC.

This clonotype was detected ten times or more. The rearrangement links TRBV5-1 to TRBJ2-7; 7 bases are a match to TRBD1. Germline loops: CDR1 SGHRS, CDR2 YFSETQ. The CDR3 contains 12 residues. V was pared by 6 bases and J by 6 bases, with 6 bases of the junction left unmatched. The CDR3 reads CASTFTGAEQYF. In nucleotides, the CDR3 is TGCGCCAGCACCTTCACAGGGGCCGAGCAGTACTTC.

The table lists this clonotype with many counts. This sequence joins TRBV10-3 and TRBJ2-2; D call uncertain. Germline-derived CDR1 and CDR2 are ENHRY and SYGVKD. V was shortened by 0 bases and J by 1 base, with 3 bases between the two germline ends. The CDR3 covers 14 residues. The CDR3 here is CAISESGNTGELFF. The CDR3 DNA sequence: TGTGCCATCAGTGAGTCAGGGAACACCGGGGAGCTGTTTTTT.

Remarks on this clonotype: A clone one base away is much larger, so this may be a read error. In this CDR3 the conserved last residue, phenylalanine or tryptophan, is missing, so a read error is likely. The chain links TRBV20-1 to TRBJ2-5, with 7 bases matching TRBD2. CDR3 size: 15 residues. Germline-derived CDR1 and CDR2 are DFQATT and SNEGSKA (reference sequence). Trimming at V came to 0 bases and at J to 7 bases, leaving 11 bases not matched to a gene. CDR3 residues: CSARDPGGPGWTQYY. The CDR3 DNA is TGCAGTGCTAGAGATCCGGGGGGACCGGGGTGGACCCAGTACTAC.

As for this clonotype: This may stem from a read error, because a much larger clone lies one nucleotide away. CDR3 residues: CASTSSGAEARNEQFF. The CDR3 DNA follows: TGTGCCAGCACCTCTAGTGGGGCGGAAGCCCGGAATGAGCAGTTCTTC. V and J are TRBV7-8 and TRBJ2-1; maybe TRBD1 (5 bases). The length of the CDR3 is 16 residues. V dropped 7 bases and J dropped 7 bases, with 23 bases sitting between them. Germline CDR1 reads SGHVS; CDR2 reads FQNEAQ.

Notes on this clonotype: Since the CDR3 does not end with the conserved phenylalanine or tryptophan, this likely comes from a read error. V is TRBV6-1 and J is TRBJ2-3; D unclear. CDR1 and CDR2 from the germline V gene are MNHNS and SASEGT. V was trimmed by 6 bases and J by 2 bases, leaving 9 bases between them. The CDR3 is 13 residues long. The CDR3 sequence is CASRKANTDTQYS. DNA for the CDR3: TGTGCCAGCAGGAAGGCCAACACAGATACGCAGTATTCG.

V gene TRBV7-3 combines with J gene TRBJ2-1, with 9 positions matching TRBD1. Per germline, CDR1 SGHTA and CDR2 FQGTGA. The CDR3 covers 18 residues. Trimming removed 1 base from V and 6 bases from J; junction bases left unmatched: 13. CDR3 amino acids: CASSLIPKTGTGSNEQFF. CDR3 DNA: TGTGCCAGCAGCTTAATTCCTAAAACCGGGACAGGGAGCAATGAGCAGTTCTTC.

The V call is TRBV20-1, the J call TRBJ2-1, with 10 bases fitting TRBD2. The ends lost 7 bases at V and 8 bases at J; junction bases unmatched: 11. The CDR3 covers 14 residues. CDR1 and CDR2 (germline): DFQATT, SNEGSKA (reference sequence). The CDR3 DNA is TGCAGTGAGGGACCAGCGGGAGGGCCGGATGAGCAGTTCTTC. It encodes CSEGPAGGPDEQFF.

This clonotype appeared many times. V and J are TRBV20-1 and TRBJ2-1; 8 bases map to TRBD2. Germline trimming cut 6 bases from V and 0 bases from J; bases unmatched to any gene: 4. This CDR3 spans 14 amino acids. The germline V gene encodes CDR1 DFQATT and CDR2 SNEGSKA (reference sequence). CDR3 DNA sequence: TGCAGTGCCTTAGCGGGATACTCCTACAATGAGCAGTTCTTC. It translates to CSALAGYSYNEQFF.

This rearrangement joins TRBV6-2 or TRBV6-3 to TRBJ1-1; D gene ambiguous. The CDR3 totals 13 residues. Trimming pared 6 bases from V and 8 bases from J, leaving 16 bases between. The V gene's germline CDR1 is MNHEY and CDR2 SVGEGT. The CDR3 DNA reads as TGTGCCAGCAGACCAGCGGGCGGTCGGGAAGCTTTCTTT. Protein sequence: CASRPAGGREAFF.